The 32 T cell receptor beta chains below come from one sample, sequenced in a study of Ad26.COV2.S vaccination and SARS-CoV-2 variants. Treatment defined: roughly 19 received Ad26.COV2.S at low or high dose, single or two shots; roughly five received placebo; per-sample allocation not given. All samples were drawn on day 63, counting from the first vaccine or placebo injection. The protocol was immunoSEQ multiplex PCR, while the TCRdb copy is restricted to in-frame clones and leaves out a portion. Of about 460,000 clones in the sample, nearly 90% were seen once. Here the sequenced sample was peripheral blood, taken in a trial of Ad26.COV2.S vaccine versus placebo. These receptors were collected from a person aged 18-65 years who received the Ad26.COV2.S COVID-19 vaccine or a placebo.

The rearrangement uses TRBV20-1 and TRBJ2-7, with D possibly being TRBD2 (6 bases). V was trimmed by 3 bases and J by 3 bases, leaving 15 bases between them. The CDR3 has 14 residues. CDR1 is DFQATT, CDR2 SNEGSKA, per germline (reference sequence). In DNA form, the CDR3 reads TGCAGTGCTAGTTTGGAGGGCCATCTCTACGAGCAGTACTTC. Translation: CSASLEGHLYEQYF.

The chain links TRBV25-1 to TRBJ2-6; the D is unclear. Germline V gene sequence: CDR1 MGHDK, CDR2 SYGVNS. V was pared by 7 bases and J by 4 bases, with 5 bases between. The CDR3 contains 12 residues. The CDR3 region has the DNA TGTGCCAGCAAAACCGGGGCCAACGTCCTGACTTTC. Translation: CASKTGANVLTF.

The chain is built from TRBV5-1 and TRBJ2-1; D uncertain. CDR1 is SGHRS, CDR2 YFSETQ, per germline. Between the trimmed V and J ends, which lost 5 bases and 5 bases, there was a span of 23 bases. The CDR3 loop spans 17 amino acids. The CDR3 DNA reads TGCGCCAGCAGTCGGGTTCTGCAGCCTACCTTTAACAATGAGCAGTTCTTC. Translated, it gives CASSRVLQPTFNNEQFF.

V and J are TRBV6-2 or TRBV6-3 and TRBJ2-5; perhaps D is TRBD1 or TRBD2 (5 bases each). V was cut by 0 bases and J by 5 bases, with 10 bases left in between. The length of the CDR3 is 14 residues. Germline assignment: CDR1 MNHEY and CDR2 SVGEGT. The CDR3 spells CASSYSGVRETQYF. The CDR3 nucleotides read TGTGCCAGCAGTTACTCGGGGGTCAGGGAGACCCAGTACTTC.

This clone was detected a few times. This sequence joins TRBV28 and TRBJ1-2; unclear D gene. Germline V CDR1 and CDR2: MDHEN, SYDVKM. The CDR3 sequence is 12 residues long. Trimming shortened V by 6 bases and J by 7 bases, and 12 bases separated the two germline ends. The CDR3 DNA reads TGTGCCAGCAGCGCAACACGGCGTGGCTACACCTTC. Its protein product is CASSATRRGYTF.

The CDR3 DNA is TGTGCCAGCAGCCCCACCGGGACTTACTCCTACGAGCAGTACTTC. This sequence encodes CASSPTGTYSYEQYF. V usage is TRBV6-5 and J usage is TRBJ2-7; D possibly corresponds to TRBD2 (6 bases). The CDR3 length is 15 residues. CDR1 MNHEY and CDR2 SVGAGI come from the germline V gene. Trimming shortened V by 6 bases and J by 0 bases, and 15 bases separated the two germline ends.

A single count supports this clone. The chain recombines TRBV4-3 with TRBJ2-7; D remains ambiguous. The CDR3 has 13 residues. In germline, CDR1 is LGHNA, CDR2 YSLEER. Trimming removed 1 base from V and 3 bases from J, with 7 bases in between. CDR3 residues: CASSQGDYYEQYF. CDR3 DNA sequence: TGCGCCAGCAGCCAAGGGGATTACTACGAGCAGTACTTC.

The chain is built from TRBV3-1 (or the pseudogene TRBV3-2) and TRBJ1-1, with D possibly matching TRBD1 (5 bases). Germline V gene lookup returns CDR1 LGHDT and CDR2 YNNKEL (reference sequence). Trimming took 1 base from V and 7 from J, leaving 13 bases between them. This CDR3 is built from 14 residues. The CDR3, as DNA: TGTGCCAGCAGCCAAGGGGGGACGAGTGGTGAAGCTTTCTTT. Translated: CASSQGGTSGEAFF.

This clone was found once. The CDR3 sequence is CASSLQGDTNGYTF. Here the CDR3 DNA reads TGTGCCAGCAGCCTACAGGGCGATACAAATGGCTACACCTTC. The V call is TRBV2, the J call TRBJ1-2; D perhaps matches TRBD1 (6 bases). The germline V gene has CDR1 SNHLY and CDR2 FYNNEI. This CDR3 region has 14 residues. V lost 6 bases, J lost 6 bases, and 17 bases lay in between.

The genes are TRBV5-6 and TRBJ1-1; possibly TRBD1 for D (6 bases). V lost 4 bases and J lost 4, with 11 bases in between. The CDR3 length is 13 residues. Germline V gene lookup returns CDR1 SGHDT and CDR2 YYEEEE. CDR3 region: CASSGWTVTEAFF. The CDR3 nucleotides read TGTGCCAGCAGCGGATGGACAGTCACTGAAGCTTTCTTT. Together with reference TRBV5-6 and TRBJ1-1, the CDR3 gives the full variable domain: DAGVTQSPTHLIKTRGQQVTLRCSPKSGHDTVSWYQQALGQGPQFIFQYYEEEERQRGNFPDRFSGHQFPNYSSELNVNALLLGDSALYLCASSGWTVTEAFFGQGTRLTVV.

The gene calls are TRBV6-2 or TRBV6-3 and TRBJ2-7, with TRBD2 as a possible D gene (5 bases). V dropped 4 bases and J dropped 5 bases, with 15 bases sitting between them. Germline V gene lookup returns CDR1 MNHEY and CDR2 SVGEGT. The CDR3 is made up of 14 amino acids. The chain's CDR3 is CASSSRGKRDEQYF. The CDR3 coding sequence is TGTGCCAGCAGTTCCCGGGGAAAACGGGACGAGCAGTACTTC.

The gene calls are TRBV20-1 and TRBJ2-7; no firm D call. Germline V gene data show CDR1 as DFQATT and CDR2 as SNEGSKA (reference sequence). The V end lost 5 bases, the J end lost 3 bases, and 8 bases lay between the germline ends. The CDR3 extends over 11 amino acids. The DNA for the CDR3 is TGCAGTGCTGCCAAGAACTACGAGCAGTACTTC. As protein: CSAAKNYEQYF.

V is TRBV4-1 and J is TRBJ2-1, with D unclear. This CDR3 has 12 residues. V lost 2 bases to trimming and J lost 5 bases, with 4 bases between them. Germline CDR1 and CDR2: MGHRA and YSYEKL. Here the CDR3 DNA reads TGCGCCAGCAGCCAAACCCACAATGAGCAGTTCTTC. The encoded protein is CASSQTHNEQFF.

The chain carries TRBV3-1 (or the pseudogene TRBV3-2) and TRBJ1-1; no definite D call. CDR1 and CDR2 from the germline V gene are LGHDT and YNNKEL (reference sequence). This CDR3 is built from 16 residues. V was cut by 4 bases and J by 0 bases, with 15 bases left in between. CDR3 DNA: TGTGCCAGCAGCCCCACCGTGATGCACGTGAACACTGAAGCTTTCTTT. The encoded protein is CASSPTVMHVNTEAFF.

The CDR3 loop reads CASSLGADYEQYF. The CDR3 region has the DNA TGTGCCAGCAGCCTTGGGGCCGATTACGAGCAGTACTTC. This rearrangement joins TRBV3-1 (or the pseudogene TRBV3-2) to TRBJ2-7; possibly TRBD1 for D (5 bases). The V end lost 4 bases, the J end lost 4 bases, and 11 bases lay between the germline ends. There are 13 residues in the CDR3. Germline CDR1 and CDR2: LGHDT and YNNKEL (reference sequence).

The CDR3 reads CAWSGGSKAFF. The DNA of the CDR3 is TGTGCCTGGAGTGGGGGATCTAAAGCTTTCTTT. The rearrangement uses TRBV30 and TRBJ1-1, with D uncertain. Germline-derived CDR1 and CDR2 are GTSNPN and SVGIG (reference sequence). This CDR3 is built from 11 residues. V shed 1 base and J shed 9 bases, with 9 bases lying between them.

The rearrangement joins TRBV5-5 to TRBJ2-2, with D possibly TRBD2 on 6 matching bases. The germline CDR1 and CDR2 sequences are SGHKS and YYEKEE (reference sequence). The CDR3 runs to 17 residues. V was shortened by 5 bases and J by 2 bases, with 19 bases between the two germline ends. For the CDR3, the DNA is TGTGCCAGCAGTCGGGACTCAGCCAGGGTTAACACCGGGGAGCTGTTTTTT. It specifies CASSRDSARVNTGELFF.

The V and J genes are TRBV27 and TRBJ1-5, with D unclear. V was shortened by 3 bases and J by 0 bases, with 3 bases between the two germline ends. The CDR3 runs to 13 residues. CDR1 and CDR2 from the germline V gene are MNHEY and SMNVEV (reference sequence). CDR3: CASSFYSNQPQHF. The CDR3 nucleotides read TGTGCCAGCAGTTTCTATAGCAATCAGCCCCAGCATTTT.

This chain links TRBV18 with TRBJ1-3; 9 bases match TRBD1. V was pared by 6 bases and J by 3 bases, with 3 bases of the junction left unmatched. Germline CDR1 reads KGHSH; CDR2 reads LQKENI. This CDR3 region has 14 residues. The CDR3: CASSPDRGGNTIYF. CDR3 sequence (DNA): TGTGCCAGCTCGCCGGACAGGGGTGGAAACACCATATATTTT. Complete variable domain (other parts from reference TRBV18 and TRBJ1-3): NAGVMQNPRHLVRRRGQEARLRCSPMKGHSHVYWYRQLPEEGLKFMVYLQKENIIDESGMPKERFSAEFPKEGPSILRIQQVVRGDSAAYFCASSPDRGGNTIYFGEGSWLTVV.

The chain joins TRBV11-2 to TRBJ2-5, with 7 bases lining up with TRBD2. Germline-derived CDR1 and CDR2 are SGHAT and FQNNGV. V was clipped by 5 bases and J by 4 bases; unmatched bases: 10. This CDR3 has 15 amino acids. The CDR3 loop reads CASSPSGREGETQYF. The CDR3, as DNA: TGTGCCAGCAGCCCTTCGGGCAGGGAGGGAGAGACCCAGTACTTC.

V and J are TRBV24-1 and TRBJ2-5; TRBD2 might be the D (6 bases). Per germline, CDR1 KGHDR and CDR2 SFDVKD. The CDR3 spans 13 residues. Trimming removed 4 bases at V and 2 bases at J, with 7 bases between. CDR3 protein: CATSEGGQETQYF. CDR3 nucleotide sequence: TGTGCCACCAGTGAAGGAGGGCAAGAGACCCAGTACTTC.

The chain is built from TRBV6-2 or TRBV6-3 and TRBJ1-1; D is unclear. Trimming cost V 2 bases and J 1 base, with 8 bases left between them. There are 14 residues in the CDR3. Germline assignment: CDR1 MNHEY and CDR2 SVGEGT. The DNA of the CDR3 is TGTGCCAGCAGTTACGTCGGGGAGAACACTGAAGCTTTCTTT. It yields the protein CASSYVGENTEAFF.

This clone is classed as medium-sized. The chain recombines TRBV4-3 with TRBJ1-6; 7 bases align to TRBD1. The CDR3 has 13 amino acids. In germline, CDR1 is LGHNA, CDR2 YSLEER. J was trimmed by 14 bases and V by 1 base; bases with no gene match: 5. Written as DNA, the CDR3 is TGCGCCAGCAGCCAAGGAGGGACAGATGCCCTCCACTTT. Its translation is CASSQGGTDALHF.

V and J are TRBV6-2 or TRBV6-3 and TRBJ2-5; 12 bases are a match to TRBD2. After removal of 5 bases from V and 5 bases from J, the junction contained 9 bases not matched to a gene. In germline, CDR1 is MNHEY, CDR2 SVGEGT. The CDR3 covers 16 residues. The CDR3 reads CASSAGLAGPRETQYF. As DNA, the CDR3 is TGTGCCAGCAGTGCCGGACTAGCGGGACCTCGGGAGACCCAGTACTTC.

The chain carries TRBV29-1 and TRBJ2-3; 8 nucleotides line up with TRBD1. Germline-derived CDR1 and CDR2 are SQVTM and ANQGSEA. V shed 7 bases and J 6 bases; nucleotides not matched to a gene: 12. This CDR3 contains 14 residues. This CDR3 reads CSAATGGPGDTQYF. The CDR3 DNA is TGCAGCGCCGCAACAGGGGGGCCGGGGGATACGCAGTATTTT.

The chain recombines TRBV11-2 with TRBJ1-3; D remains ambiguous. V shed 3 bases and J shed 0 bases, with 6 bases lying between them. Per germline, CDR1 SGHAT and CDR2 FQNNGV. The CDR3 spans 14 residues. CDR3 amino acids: CASSFPHSGNTIYF. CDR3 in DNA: TGTGCCAGCAGCTTCCCGCACTCTGGAAACACCATATATTTT.

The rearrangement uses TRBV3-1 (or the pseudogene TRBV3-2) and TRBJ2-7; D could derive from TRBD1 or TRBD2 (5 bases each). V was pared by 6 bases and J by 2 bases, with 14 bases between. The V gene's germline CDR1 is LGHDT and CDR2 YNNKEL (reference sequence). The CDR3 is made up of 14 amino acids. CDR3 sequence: CASSGTLGAYEQYF. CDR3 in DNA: TGTGCCAGCAGTGGGACCTTGGGGGCCTACGAGCAGTACTTC.

CDR3 DNA: TGTGCCAGCAGTTACAGGGCTACTGAAGCTTTCTTT. Amino acids: CASSYRATEAFF. The chain is built from TRBV6-2 or TRBV6-3 and TRBJ1-1; D is uncertain. Germline assignment: CDR1 MNHEY and CDR2 SVGEGT. The length of the CDR3 is 12 residues. Trimming shortened V by 2 bases and J by 5 bases, and 6 bases separated the two germline ends.

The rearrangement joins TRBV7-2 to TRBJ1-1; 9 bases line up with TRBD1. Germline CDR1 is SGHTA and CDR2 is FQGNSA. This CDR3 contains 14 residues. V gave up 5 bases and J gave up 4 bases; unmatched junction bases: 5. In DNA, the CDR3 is TGTGCCAGCAGCGTCGGGACAGGGACCACTGAAGCTTTCTTT. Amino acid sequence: CASSVGTGTTEAFF.

CDR3 sequence reads: CASSQAVRTSMYEQYF. Here the CDR3 DNA reads TGCGCCAGCAGCCAAGCGGTGAGGACTAGCATGTACGAGCAGTACTTC. The V and J genes are TRBV4-1 and TRBJ2-7, with TRBD2 matching 8 bases. This CDR3 spans 16 amino acids. Germline trimming cut 1 base from V and 4 bases from J; bases unmatched to any gene: 9. Germline V gene lookup returns CDR1 MGHRA and CDR2 YSYEKL.

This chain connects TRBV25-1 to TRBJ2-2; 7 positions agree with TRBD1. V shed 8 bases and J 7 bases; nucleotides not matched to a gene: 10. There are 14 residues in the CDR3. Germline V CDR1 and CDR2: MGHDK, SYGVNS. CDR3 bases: TGTGCCAGCCAAAACAGGGGAACGGGCGGGGAGCTGTTTTTT. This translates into CASQNRGTGGELFF.

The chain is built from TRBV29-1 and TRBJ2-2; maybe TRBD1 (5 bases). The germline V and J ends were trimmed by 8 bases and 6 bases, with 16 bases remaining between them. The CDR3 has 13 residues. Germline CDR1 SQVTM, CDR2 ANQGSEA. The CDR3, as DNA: TGCAGCTTCAGGGAAGGATGGGCCGGGGAGCTGTTTTTT. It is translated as CSFREGWAGELFF.